This passage covers 18 T cell receptor beta chains from one sample sequenced in a study of blood T cell repertoires in COVID-19 (dated by TCRdb to 2020 to 2022). The method behind the library was the immunoSEQ multiplex PCR assay. Sourced from immuneACCESS, this table was stored by TCRdb with only in-frame sequences that have V and J called. A share of the clones is absent; for the studies checked, an unresolved V gene accounts for under half, and the remainder has no known explanation. In this sample the table shows 200,000 or so clones, 89% of which occur a single time. The ten largest clones capture under 2.5% of the sample. Material: PBMCs or T cells enriched from blood (not recorded which). These receptors were obtained from a woman between 35 and 50 years old with acute COVID-19.

Written as DNA, the CDR3 is TGTGCCAGCAGCCCAAACAATAAGCCAGGATCATTCGATGAGCAGTTCTTC. Its translation: CASSPNNKPGSFDEQFF. V gene TRBV7-3 combines with J gene TRBJ2-1; unclear D gene. Germline V gene sequence: CDR1 SGHTA, CDR2 FQGTGA. This CDR3 spans 17 amino acids. Trimming removed 5 bases from V and 8 bases from J, with 25 bases in between.

The J gene is TRBJ2-1, the V gene TRBV27; TRBD2 agrees at 8 bases. The V gene's germline CDR1 is MNHEY and CDR2 SMNVEV (reference sequence). The CDR3 has 16 residues. V gave up 4 bases and J gave up 2 bases; unmatched junction bases: 7. The CDR3 bases are TGTGCCAGCAGTTCCCGTCGGGGGGGACCCTACAATGAGCAGTTCTTC. Amino acids: CASSSRRGGPYNEQFF.

The chain uses TRBV16 and TRBJ1-2, with D unclear. This CDR3 has 14 amino acids. From germline, CDR1 is KGHSY and CDR2 FQNENV. Trimming took 2 bases from V and 2 from J, leaving 9 bases between them. The CDR3 DNA follows: TGTGCCAGCAGCCAAATATCCAGAAACTATGGCTACACCTTC. This encodes CASSQISRNYGYTF.

The chain carries TRBV5-6 and TRBJ1-6; a weak D match, TRBD1 (6 bases). Germline-derived CDR1 and CDR2 are SGHDT and YYEEEE. Trimming removed 2 bases from V and 7 bases from J, with 10 bases in between. This CDR3 contains 14 residues. CDR3 DNA sequence: TGTGCCAGCAGCTTCGGACAGCAAAATTCACCCCTCCACTTT. It codes for CASSFGQQNSPLHF.

The chain has TRBV4-1 and TRBJ1-2; the D gene is possibly TRBD1 (5 bases). This CDR3 has 14 residues. Trimming stripped 5 bases from V and 3 bases from J, with 13 bases between. Germline values: CDR1 MGHRA, CDR2 YSYEKL. The CDR3 protein is CASSSSGGDYGYTF. The CDR3 DNA is TGCGCCAGCAGCTCGTCTGGGGGGGACTATGGCTACACCTTC.

The rearrangement uses TRBV2 and TRBJ2-1; D is unclear. The V end lost 3 bases, the J end lost 8 bases, and 8 bases lay between the germline ends. Germline V gene lookup returns CDR1 SNHLY and CDR2 FYNNEI. This CDR3 region has 12 residues. DNA of the CDR3: TGTGCCAGCAGTGAGCCACAATATGAGCAGTTCTTC. Translating it yields CASSEPQYEQFF.

The V call is TRBV18, the J call TRBJ2-7; possible D gene TRBD2, 7 bases. CDR3 length: 14 amino acids. Trimming stripped 4 bases from V and 4 bases from J, with 14 bases between. The V gene's germline CDR1 is KGHSH and CDR2 LQKENI. As DNA, the CDR3 is TGTGCCAGCTCACTCCAGGGGCGGGGGTACGAGCAGTACTTC. It encodes CASSLQGRGYEQYF.

The chain is built from TRBV2 and TRBJ2-7, with 12 bases lining up with TRBD1. This CDR3 spans 13 amino acids. Germline CDR1 SNHLY, CDR2 FYNNEI. V shed 6 bases and J 7 bases; nucleotides not matched to a gene: 4. DNA for the CDR3: TGTGCCAGCAGGGGACAGGGGGCGGGAGAGCAGTACTTC. Residues: CASRGQGAGEQYF.

The chain has TRBV12-5 and TRBJ1-1; D is undetermined. V was cut by 6 bases and J by 2 bases, with 7 bases left in between. The CDR3 covers 12 residues. Germline CDR1 is LGHNT and CDR2 is FRNRAP. The chain's CDR3 is CASGPVNTEAFF. The CDR3 nucleotides read TGTGCTAGTGGCCCAGTCAACACTGAAGCTTTCTTT.

The CDR3 DNA sequence: TGCGCCAGCAGCTTGGAAGGGGTAGCTAACTATGGCTACACCTTC. It codes for CASSLEGVANYGYTF. The gene calls are TRBV5-1 and TRBJ1-2; the D gene is possibly TRBD1 (5 bases). Between the trimmed V and J ends, which lost 0 bases and 0 bases, there was a span of 9 bases. The V gene's germline CDR1 is SGHRS and CDR2 YFSETQ. There are 15 residues in the CDR3.

This rearrangement joins TRBV4-1 to TRBJ1-2, with D uncertain. This CDR3 comprises 15 residues. Between the trimmed V and J ends, which lost 1 base and 6 bases, there was a span of 15 bases. CDR1 is MGHRA and CDR2 is YSYEKL in the germline V gene. For the CDR3, the DNA is TGCGCCAGCAGCCAAGCCGCCCGTGAGATAGATGGCTACACCTTC. Its translation: CASSQAAREIDGYTF.

In this sample, this clone turned up once. The J gene is TRBJ1-1, the V gene TRBV7-9; D might be TRBD1 (5 bases). V was cut by 0 bases and J by 1 base, with 6 bases left in between. The V gene's germline CDR1 is SEHNR and CDR2 FQNEAQ (reference sequence). CDR3 length: 14 amino acids. CDR3 coding DNA: TGTGCCAGCAGCTTAGCGGGGCAGAACACTGAAGCTTTCTTT. It yields the protein CASSLAGQNTEAFF.

The CDR3 DNA reads as TGTGCCAGCAGTGAATATAGCGGGGGGAAGAATGAGCAGTTCTTC. Its protein is CASSEYSGGKNEQFF. This sequence joins TRBV2 and TRBJ2-1, with TRBD2 matching 10 bases. Germline V gene lookup returns CDR1 SNHLY and CDR2 FYNNEI. The V and J ends lost 2 bases and 7 bases, in that order; junction bases with no gene match: 5. The CDR3 loop spans 15 amino acids.

The CDR3 DNA reads as TGTGCCAGCAGCCCAGGGTCCGGAAACACCATATATTTT. Translation: CASSPGSGNTIYF. The chain joins TRBV7-8 to TRBJ1-3, with D tentatively TRBD1 (5 bases). The ends were cut back, 5 bases at V and 4 bases at J, with 9 bases in the middle. The CDR3 totals 13 residues. Per the germline V gene, CDR1 is SGHVS and CDR2 is FQNEAQ.

The CDR3 DNA is TGTGCCAGCTCACCACAAGAGGACAGGGCGTTGGATCAGCCCCAGCATTTT. This sequence encodes CASSPQEDRALDQPQHF. The chain has TRBV18 and TRBJ1-5; 8 bases map to TRBD1. The V gene end was trimmed by 1 base and the J gene end by 5 bases; junction bases not matched to a gene: 10. CDR3 length: 17 residues. CDR1 and CDR2 (germline): KGHSH, LQKENI.

The rearrangement joins TRBV7-9 to TRBJ1-6, with D possibly being TRBD1 (5 bases). The germline gives CDR1 SEHNR, CDR2 FQNEAQ (reference sequence). The CDR3 has 17 residues. Trimming took 10 bases from V and 2 from J, leaving 21 bases between them. The CDR3 coding sequence is TGTGCCACCGGAACAGGAGCACCTTATCCCTATAATTCACCCCTCCACTTT. Its protein product is CATGTGAPYPYNSPLHF.

The V and J genes are TRBV4-2 and TRBJ1-4, with TRBD1 matching over 9 bases. Losses at the gene ends were 4 bases for V and 8 bases for J; bases not matched to a gene: 8. The CDR3 consists of 15 residues. CDR1 and CDR2 (germline): LGHNA, YNFKEQ. The CDR3 loop is CASSRPGTGNEKLFF. For the CDR3, the DNA is TGTGCCAGCAGCCGGCCAGGGACAGGGAACGAAAAACTGTTTTTT.

CDR3 DNA sequence: TGCGCCAGCAGCCAGCACGCTAGCGGGGGGTACAATGAGCAGTTCTTC. Translating gives CASSQHASGGYNEQFF. This chain uses TRBV4-1 with TRBJ2-1; 11 bases are shared with TRBD2. Germline trimming cut 3 bases from V and 4 bases from J; bases unmatched to any gene: 5. CDR3 length: 16 amino acids. The germline V gene has CDR1 MGHRA and CDR2 YSYEKL.